The sequence of this TCR beta chain was determined in a study of CXCR3 chemokines and chemotherapy response in bladder cancer (dated by TCRdb to 2021 to 2024). At the level of the whole study: Whether chemotherapy response in human bladder cancer was predicted by intratumoral CXCR3 chemokine system activity was examined in the study.

This clonotype was detected many times. It lacks a known antigen. The record has no base qualities; no much larger clone is one base away. The method behind the library was PCR. The sequencer listed for this sample is Illumina HiSeq 2500. TCRdb cleaned the public reads at Q25 with fastp, built clones with MiXCR and kept in-frame beta chains. Every CDR3 protein is listed once, alongside the most common genes and DNA of its rows. The sample yields about 13,000 distinct CDR3 sequences; 9.5% to 15% were counted once. The ten largest clones add up to approximately 26% of the sample. This clonotype originated in a human donor with bladder cancer that did not respond to neoadjuvant chemotherapy. Sampling was done from a patient whose treatment included neoadjuvant chemotherapy.

The nucleotide sequence is TGTGCCAGCAGCCCCCAAGGGCGGAGGACTGAAGCTTTCTTT. Its protein reads: CASSPQGRRTEAFF. Rearrangement joined TRBV7-2 to TRBJ1-1; no confident D gene assignment can be made. The V and J ends are trimmed by 5 bases and 5 bases, leaving 15 bases between them. Measured from the cysteine to the phenylalanine, the CDR3 is 14 residues long. Just CDR3 DNA is preserved here, 42 bases in frame from base 1. Sequences SGHTA (CDR1) and FQGNSA (CDR2) are obtained from the germline V gene.